This is a list of T cell receptor beta chains from one sample in a study of response to subunit inactivated influenza vaccine. TCRdb re-derived calls from the RT-PCR reads in MiXCR, one entry per CDR3 protein. The table includes hundreds of thousands of distinct CDR3 sequences, about 15% detected once. Sample: PBMCs from blood, taken less than 15 days before vaccination. The receptors stem from a man in his fifties or sixties who received an inactivated influenza vaccine. Both conserved end residues are part of each CDR3. The D gene is left open where the match is weak. Rows give clone size only sometimes, using once, few, many, or a class for an expanded clone.

few	TRBD1	TRBV7-2	TRBJ2-7	TGTGCCAGCAGCGTAGAAGGACAGGGGGCCCCCGAGCAGTACTTC	CASSVEGQGAPEQYF
few	TRBD1	TRBV9	TRBJ2-3	TGTGCCAGCAGCTCACAGGGGGCTCCAGCAGATACGCAGTATTTT	CASSSQGAPADTQYF
NA	NA	TRBV29-1	TRBJ2-5	TGCAGCGCCGCACGACTAGAGGGGCTCCAAGAGACCCAGTACTTC	CSAARLEGLQETQYF
NA	NA	TRBV6-5	TRBJ1-6	TGTGCCAGCAGTTACGACGGCTTGAATTCACCCCTCCACTTT	CASSYDGLNSPLHF
NA	NA	TRBV7-6	TRBJ1-2	TGTGCCAGCAGCTTGGCCGGGACTGACTATGGCTACACCTTC	CASSLAGTDYGYTF
NA	NA	TRBV25-1	TRBJ1-5	TGTGCCAGCAGTGCACAGTCAAGCAATCAGCCCCAGCATTTT	CASSAQSSNQPQHF
few	NA	TRBV28	TRBJ2-1	TGTGCCAGCAGAGGAAGCGGGAATGAGCAGTTCTTC	CASRGSGNEQFF
NA	NA	TRBV12-3/TRBV12-4	TRBJ2-2	TGTGCCAGCAGCCGCAGTGTCACCGGGGAGCTGTTTTTT	CASSRSVTGELFF
NA	TRBD1	TRBV2	TRBJ1-2	TGTGCCAGCCGACAGGGGTCTAATAACTATGGCTACACCTTC	CASRQGSNNYGYTF
many	NA	TRBV21-1	TRBJ2-3	TGTGCCAGCAGCAAAGACGAGGGGGCGAGAGATACGCAGTATTTT	CASSKDEGARDTQYF
many	TRBD1	TRBV12-5	TRBJ2-1	TGTGCTAGTTTAACGGGACAGCCCTACAATGAGCAGTTCTTC	CASLTGQPYNEQFF
few	TRBD1	TRBV29-1	TRBJ1-5	TGCAGCGTTGGGGACAGTTACGGCAATCAGCCCCAGCATTTT	CSVGDSYGNQPQHF
NA	TRBD2	TRBV20-1	TRBJ2-1	TGCAGTGCTCCCAGACTAGCGCGATACAATGAGCAGTTCTTC	CSAPRLARYNEQFF
NA	NA	TRBV20-1	TRBJ2-5	TGCAGTGCCCCCGTACAAGAGACCCAGTACTTC	CSAPVQETQYF
NA	TRBD1	TRBV7-9	TRBJ1-4	TGTGCCAGCAGCCCCGGGACAGGGAGTGAAAAACTGTTTTTT	CASSPGTGSEKLFF
few	NA	TRBV2	TRBJ2-7	TGTGCCAGCATGGGATTTGCGCGTTACGAGCAGTACTTC	CASMGFARYEQYF
few	NA	TRBV10-3	TRBJ1-3	TGTGCCATCAGTGAAAAGATATTTTCTGGAAACACCATATATTTT	CAISEKIFSGNTIYF
NA	NA	TRBV4-2	TRBJ2-7	TGTGCCAGCAGCCCGAGGAAGCCAGGGAGCTCCTACGAGCAGTACTTC	CASSPRKPGSSYEQYF
NA	NA	TRBV7-8	TRBJ2-3	TGTGCCAGCGTTGGGGCAGGGGGCACAGATACGCAGTATTTT	CASVGAGGTDTQYF
NA	TRBD2	TRBV3-1	TRBJ2-3	TGTGCCAGCAGCCAAGATGGGCGGAGCGGGAGTACAGATACGCAGTATTTT	CASSQDGRSGSTDTQYF
many	NA	TRBV12-3/TRBV12-4	TRBJ1-1	TGTGCCAGCAGTTTATCCAGCTACACTGAAGCTTTCTTT	CASSLSSYTEAFF
NA	TRBD2	TRBV12-5	TRBJ2-1	TGTGCTAGTGGTTTGGCCCTGACTAGCCCAACAGCCTACAATGAGCAGTTCTTC	CASGLALTSPTAYNEQFF
many	NA	TRBV7-2	TRBJ2-3	TGTGCCAGCAGCCCCTCAGGGACCGAGGCTACGCAGTATTTT	CASSPSGTEATQYF
few	NA	TRBV5-1	TRBJ2-5	TGCGCCAGCGCTCCCCCCAGGGGACAATTACAAGAGACCCAGTACTTC	CASAPPRGQLQETQYF
NA	TRBD1	TRBV6-1	TRBJ1-3	TGTGCCAGCAGTCAGACGGACAGGTTCGGAAACACCATATATTTT	CASSQTDRFGNTIYF
few	TRBD2	TRBV20-1	TRBJ2-7	TGCAGTGCTACCTTAGCGGGAGTGGGGCCCGAGCAGTACTTC	CSATLAGVGPEQYF
NA	NA	TRBV5-1	TRBJ2-3	TGCGCCAGCAGCTTGGAGGACCCCTTGACAGATACGCAGTATTTT	CASSLEDPLTDTQYF
NA	NA	TRBV4-2	TRBJ2-7	TGTGCCAGCAGCCAAGAGTTGTCCTCCTACGAGCAGTACTTC	CASSQELSSYEQYF
NA	TRBD1	TRBV20-1	TRBJ2-3	TGCAGTGCTAGAATCGGGACAGGCACAGATACGCATTATTTT	CSARIGTGTDTHYF
NA	NA	TRBV27	TRBJ2-7	TGTGCCAGCACAAGAGGGAATCCCTACGAGCAGTACTTC	CASTRGNPYEQYF
NA	NA	TRBV30	TRBJ2-2	TGTGCCTGGGATACAGGCTTCACCGGGGAGCTGTTTTTT	CAWDTGFTGELFF
few	TRBD2	TRBV9	TRBJ2-3	TGTGCCAGCAGCGTAGCGGGAGGGAGTGGAGATACGCAGTATTTT	CASSVAGGSGDTQYF
NA	NA	TRBV20-1	TRBJ1-1	TGCAGTGCTTTACCTCAGGGGAAGGCTGAGGCTGAAGCTTTCTTT	CSALPQGKAEAEAFF
few	TRBD1	TRBV7-9	TRBJ2-3	TGTGCCAGCAGCTTGCCGGGACAGGGAGTCACAGATACGCAGTATTTT	CASSLPGQGVTDTQYF
few	TRBD1	TRBV6-2/TRBV6-3	TRBJ2-2	TGTGCCAGCGCTTACCGGGACAGGGGATCCGGGGAGCTGTTTTTT	CASAYRDRGSGELFF